This TCR beta chain comes out of a study of CD4 and CD8 cells across lung adenocarcinoma regions. In germline, CDR1 is MNHNS, CDR2 SASEGT. This CDR3 comprises 12 residues. V gave up 6 bases and J gave up 11 bases, with 16 bases separating them. TCRdb called the PCR reads again in MiXCR, with one record for every CDR3 protein. The repertoire holds under 25,000 distinct CDR3 sequences, approximately 49% seen once, with about 30% in the top ten. This clonotype was seen only once. The V call is TRBV6-1, the J call TRBJ2-5; possibly TRBD2 for D (5 bases). The receptor was derived from a female donor with lung adenocarcinoma. The CD4 and CD8 labels of this study may be unreliable. Sequencing input: CD8+ T cells from the center of a lung tumor. The CDR3 is CASRDDTWEQYF. The CDR3, as DNA: TGTGCCAGCAGGGACGATACGTGGGAGCAGTACTTC.